The rows below give T cell receptor beta chains drawn from one sample of a study of preoperative IRX-2 immunotherapy in early breast cancer. Measured with immunoSEQ multiplex PCR; TCRdb has only the in-frame clones, and not every one. In the table there are 20,000 to 30,000 clones, about 95% of which are singletons. Sequencing used tumor tissue, obtained after IRX-2 immunotherapy. The receptors come from a human donor with breast cancer. CDR3s include the opening cysteine and the closing phenylalanine or tryptophan. The D gene is left open where the match is weak. Clone sizes are given selectively: once, few, many, or a class where the clone is expanded.

j_gene: TRBJ2-7
abundance: NA
v_gene: TRBV9
d_gene: NA
CDR3aa: CASSVMLDSYEQYF
CDR3nt: TGTGCCAGCAGCGTAATGTTAGACTCCTACGAGCAGTACTTC

j_gene: TRBJ2-7
abundance: NA
v_gene: TRBV6-1
d_gene: TRBD1
CDR3aa: CASSEAGTGSYEQYF
CDR3nt: TGTGCCAGCAGTGAAGCGGGGACAGGAAGCTACGAGCAGTACTTC

j_gene: TRBJ2-1
abundance: NA
v_gene: TRBV4-3
d_gene: TRBD2
CDR3aa: CASSQFFRTSGRMYEQFF
CDR3nt: TGCGCCAGCAGCCAATTCTTCCGGACTAGCGGGAGGATGTATGAGCAGTTCTTC

j_gene: TRBJ2-7
abundance: NA
v_gene: TRBV5-5
d_gene: TRBD2
CDR3aa: CASSPSPGLAGDKQYF
CDR3nt: TGTGCCAGCAGCCCCTCCCCAGGACTAGCGGGGGACAAGCAGTACTTC

j_gene: TRBJ2-5
abundance: NA
v_gene: TRBV29-1
d_gene: NA
CDR3aa: CSVRNWGGKETQYF
CDR3nt: TGCAGCGTTCGTAATTGGGGGGGCAAAGAGACCCAGTACTTC

j_gene: TRBJ2-2
abundance: NA
v_gene: TRBV7-3
d_gene: NA
CDR3aa: CASSLNGGSVGGELFF
CDR3nt: TGTGCCAGCAGCTTAAATGGGGGAAGTGTCGGCGGGGAGCTGTTTTTT

j_gene: TRBJ2-3
abundance: NA
v_gene: TRBV4-2
d_gene: NA
CDR3aa: CASSQDGLRGSATDTQYF
CDR3nt: TGTGCCAGCAGCCAAGATGGGCTTAGGGGGTCGGCCACAGATACGCAGTATTTT

j_gene: TRBJ2-5
abundance: NA
v_gene: TRBV15
d_gene: NA
CDR3aa: CATSKGLVVETQYF
CDR3nt: TGTGCCACCAGCAAGGGGCTGGTTGTGGAGACCCAGTACTTC

j_gene: TRBJ1-5
abundance: NA
v_gene: TRBV10-3
d_gene: TRBD1
CDR3aa: CAISDQGAQPQHF
CDR3nt: TGTGCCATCAGTGACCAGGGGGCACAGCCCCAGCATTTT

j_gene: TRBJ2-5
abundance: NA
v_gene: TRBV30
d_gene: NA
CDR3aa: CAWTSGAETQYF
CDR3nt: TGTGCCTGGACATCCGGGGCTGAGACCCAGTACTTC

j_gene: TRBJ2-7
abundance: NA
v_gene: TRBV5-4
d_gene: TRBD1
CDR3aa: CASSSIGQVHEQYF
CDR3nt: TGTGCCAGCAGCTCAATAGGACAGGTCCACGAGCAGTACTTC

j_gene: TRBJ2-7
abundance: NA
v_gene: TRBV19
d_gene: TRBD1
CDR3aa: CASSIPGGPSYEQYF
CDR3nt: TGTGCCAGTAGTATACCAGGGGGTCCTTCCTACGAGCAGTACTTC

j_gene: TRBJ1-2
abundance: NA
v_gene: TRBV15
d_gene: NA
CDR3aa: CATSRIGGVYGYTF
CDR3nt: TGTGCCACCAGCAGAATCGGGGGGGTATACGGCTACACCTTC

j_gene: TRBJ2-7
abundance: NA
v_gene: TRBV18
d_gene: NA
CDR3aa: CASSLGLTGDEQYF
CDR3nt: TGTGCCAGCTCACTCGGACTGACTGGGGACGAGCAGTACTTC

j_gene: TRBJ2-3
abundance: NA
v_gene: TRBV19
d_gene: NA
CDR3aa: CASREGPWSTDTQYF
CDR3nt: TGTGCCAGTAGGGAGGGACCATGGAGCACAGATACGCAGTATTTT

j_gene: TRBJ2-1
abundance: NA
v_gene: TRBV5-4
d_gene: TRBD1
CDR3aa: CASSSRTGGYNEQFF
CDR3nt: TGTGCCAGCAGCTCCCGGACAGGTGGATACAATGAGCAGTTCTTC

j_gene: TRBJ2-6
abundance: NA
v_gene: TRBV19
d_gene: NA
CDR3aa: CASIGEGPTGANVLTF
CDR3nt: TGTGCCAGTATTGGAGAGGGCCCAACTGGGGCCAACGTCCTGACTTTC

j_gene: TRBJ2-5
abundance: NA
v_gene: TRBV28
d_gene: TRBD2
CDR3aa: CASSPTSGPLQETQYF
CDR3nt: TGTGCCAGCAGTCCGACTAGCGGGCCGCTCCAAGAGACCCAGTACTTC

j_gene: TRBJ2-7
abundance: NA
v_gene: TRBV6-5
d_gene: TRBD1
CDR3aa: CASSGDARGTYEQYF
CDR3nt: TGTGCCAGCAGCGGGGATGCCAGGGGGACCTACGAGCAGTACTTC

j_gene: TRBJ2-1
abundance: NA
v_gene: TRBV6-5
d_gene: NA
CDR3aa: CAIGQTEQFF
CDR3nt: TGTGCCATCGGACAGACTGAGCAGTTCTTC

j_gene: TRBJ1-5
abundance: NA
v_gene: TRBV6-5
d_gene: NA
CDR3aa: CAAFTGSHQPQHF
CDR3nt: TGTGCCGCCTTTACAGGGTCTCATCAGCCCCAGCATTTT

j_gene: TRBJ2-5
abundance: NA
v_gene: TRBV18
d_gene: TRBD2
CDR3aa: CASSHTSGGAKETQYF
CDR3nt: TGTGCCAGCTCCCACACTAGCGGGGGGGCAAAAGAGACCCAGTACTTC

j_gene: TRBJ2-2
abundance: NA
v_gene: TRBV19
d_gene: NA
CDR3aa: CAGRRGQNTGELFF
CDR3nt: TGTGCCGGGCGTCGCGGACAGAACACCGGGGAGCTGTTTTTT

j_gene: TRBJ1-4
abundance: NA
v_gene: TRBV6-1
d_gene: NA
CDR3aa: CASSEPNLNEKLFF
CDR3nt: TGTGCCAGCAGTGAACCAAACCTTAATGAAAAACTGTTTTTT

j_gene: TRBJ2-1
abundance: once
v_gene: TRBV6-1
d_gene: TRBD1
CDR3aa: CASSVMTGVYNEQFF
CDR3nt: TGTGCCAGCAGTGTTATGACAGGGGTCTACAATGAGCAGTTCTTC

j_gene: TRBJ2-5
abundance: NA
v_gene: TRBV11-2
d_gene: NA
CDR3aa: CASSPRQGRDGETQYF
CDR3nt: TGTGCCAGCAGCCCTCGACAGGGGAGGGATGGAGAGACCCAGTACTTC

j_gene: TRBJ2-5
abundance: NA
v_gene: TRBV6-1
d_gene: NA
CDR3aa: CASSEQGETQYF
CDR3nt: TGTGCCAGCAGTGAACAGGGAGAGACCCAGTACTTC

j_gene: TRBJ2-3
abundance: NA
v_gene: TRBV6-4
d_gene: TRBD2
CDR3aa: CASSDVAGEVDTQYF
CDR3nt: TGTGCCAGCAGTGACGTCGCGGGGGAGGTAGATACGCAGTATTTT

j_gene: TRBJ1-1
abundance: NA
v_gene: TRBV19
d_gene: NA
CDR3aa: CASSINARRKNTEAFF
CDR3nt: TGTGCCAGTAGTATAAACGCCCGACGGAAGAACACTGAAGCTTTCTTT

j_gene: TRBJ2-1
abundance: NA
v_gene: TRBV4-2
d_gene: TRBD2
CDR3aa: CASSQDGTSGANEQFF
CDR3nt: TGTGCCAGCAGCCAAGATGGGACTAGCGGAGCCAATGAGCAGTTCTTC

j_gene: TRBJ2-7
abundance: NA
v_gene: TRBV21-1
d_gene: NA
CDR3aa: CASSKYAGGGSYEQYF
CDR3nt: TGTGCCAGCAGCAAATATGCGGGAGGAGGCTCCTACGAGCAGTACTTC

j_gene: TRBJ2-3
abundance: NA
v_gene: TRBV28
d_gene: NA
CDR3aa: CASSLSGTDTQYF
CDR3nt: TGTGCCAGCAGTTTGTCAGGGACAGATACGCAGTATTTT

j_gene: TRBJ1-5
abundance: NA
v_gene: TRBV5-1
d_gene: NA
CDR3aa: CASSYEQGRNQPQHF
CDR3nt: TGCGCCAGCAGCTACGAACAGGGCCGCAATCAGCCCCAGCATTTT

j_gene: TRBJ2-2
abundance: NA
v_gene: TRBV19
d_gene: NA
CDR3aa: CASNGFTGELFF
CDR3nt: TGTGCCAGTAACGGTTTCACCGGGGAGCTGTTTTTT

j_gene: TRBJ2-3
abundance: NA
v_gene: TRBV2
d_gene: NA
CDR3aa: CASSTREITDTQYF
CDR3nt: TGTGCCAGCAGCACGAGAGAGATCACAGATACGCAGTATTTT

j_gene: TRBJ2-2
abundance: NA
v_gene: TRBV6-5
d_gene: TRBD1
CDR3aa: CASSQDRANTGELFF
CDR3nt: TGTGCCAGCAGTCAGGACAGGGCTAACACCGGGGAGCTGTTTTTT

j_gene: TRBJ2-5
abundance: NA
v_gene: TRBV19
d_gene: TRBD2
CDR3aa: CASSKVAGGGQETQYF
CDR3nt: TGTGCCAGTAGTAAGGTGGCGGGAGGAGGACAAGAGACCCAGTACTTC

j_gene: TRBJ1-2
abundance: NA
v_gene: TRBV27
d_gene: NA
CDR3aa: CASSLLGGGYGYTF
CDR3nt: TGTGCCAGCAGTTTATTGGGGGGGGGCTATGGCTACACCTTC

j_gene: TRBJ2-1
abundance: once
v_gene: TRBV14
d_gene: NA
CDR3aa: CASSFYNEQFF
CDR3nt: TGTGCCAGCAGCTTTTACAATGAGCAGTTCTTC

j_gene: TRBJ2-1
abundance: NA
v_gene: TRBV7-2
d_gene: NA
CDR3aa: CASSLTSGYQEQFF
CDR3nt: TGTGCCAGCAGCTTAACTTCCGGGTATCAAGAGCAGTTCTTC

j_gene: TRBJ2-1
abundance: NA
v_gene: TRBV4-2
d_gene: NA
CDR3aa: CASSQGVGSSYNEQFF
CDR3nt: TGTGCCAGCAGCCAAGGGGTCGGGAGCTCCTACAATGAGCAGTTCTTC

j_gene: TRBJ2-3
abundance: once
v_gene: TRBV19
d_gene: NA
CDR3aa: CASSIPADTQYF
CDR3nt: TGTGCCAGTAGTATCCCCGCAGATACGCAGTATTTT

j_gene: TRBJ1-6
abundance: NA
v_gene: TRBV5-4
d_gene: TRBD1
CDR3aa: CASSLDVWTGAYNSPLHF
CDR3nt: TGTGCCAGCAGCTTGGATGTTTGGACAGGGGCGTATAATTCACCCCTCCACTTT

j_gene: TRBJ1-5
abundance: NA
v_gene: TRBV18
d_gene: NA
CDR3aa: CASSPASGNQPQHF
CDR3nt: TGTGCCAGCTCACCGGCCAGCGGCAATCAGCCCCAGCATTTT

j_gene: TRBJ2-5
abundance: NA
v_gene: TRBV11-3
d_gene: NA
CDR3aa: CASSLHSQETQYF
CDR3nt: TGTGCCAGCAGCCTCCACAGCCAAGAGACCCAGTACTTC

j_gene: TRBJ2-1
abundance: NA
v_gene: TRBV5-1
d_gene: NA
CDR3aa: CASRGGAGTSNNEQFF
CDR3nt: TGCGCCAGCAGAGGGGGAGCCGGGACATCTAACAATGAGCAGTTCTTC